Listed below are T cell receptor beta chains from one sample, sequenced in a study of CD8+ T cells in alopecia areata. TCRdb's table, derived via immunoSEQ multiplex PCR, lists solely in-frame clones and lacks some. The sample consists of about 92,000 clones, about 44% of them appearing once. This specimen was CD8+ T cells sorted from blood, taken at week 24, from a patient treated with tofacitinib. The origin of the receptors is a human donor with alopecia areata. Both conserved end residues are part of each CDR3. D genes are given only for firm matches. Rows give clone size only sometimes, using once, few, many, or a class for an expanded clone.

D: TRBD2
size: -
V: TRBV9
J: TRBJ2-1
CDR3: CASSPYSGGDNEQFF
DNA: TGTGCCAGCTCCCCTTATAGCGGGGGGGACAATGAGCAGTTCTTC

D: TRBD1
size: few
V: TRBV29-1
J: TRBJ2-7
CDR3: CSAQGGQGGYEQYF
DNA: TGCAGCGCCCAGGGGGGACAGGGGGGCTACGAGCAGTACTTC

D: -
size: -
V: TRBV9
J: TRBJ1-2
CDR3: CASSVDRTAANYGYTF
DNA: TGTGCCAGCAGCGTAGATAGGACAGCAGCTAACTATGGCTACACCTTC

D: -
size: -
V: TRBV4-1
J: TRBJ2-1
CDR3: CASSQAEVNNEQFF
DNA: TGCGCCAGCAGCCAAGCAGAGGTTAACAATGAGCAGTTCTTC

D: -
size: few
V: TRBV14
J: TRBJ2-7
CDR3: CASSQDVADFYEQYF
DNA: TGTGCCAGCAGCCAAGATGTTGCTGACTTCTACGAGCAGTACTTC

D: -
size: few
V: TRBV29-1
J: TRBJ1-1
CDR3: CSPRGSRGAFF
DNA: TGCAGCCCCCGGGGGAGTAGGGGTGCTTTCTTT

D: TRBD1
size: few
V: TRBV4-3
J: TRBJ2-2
CDR3: CASSQGPPGGVTGELFF
DNA: TGCGCCAGCAGCCAAGGACCCCCAGGGGGCGTCACCGGGGAGCTGTTTTTT

D: -
size: large
V: TRBV19
J: TRBJ2-1
CDR3: CASRDGWAAPYNEQFF
DNA: TGTGCCAGCAGGGACGGGTGGGCAGCCCCCTACAATGAGCAGTTCTTC

D: TRBD2
size: few
V: TRBV29-1
J: TRBJ2-1
CDR3: CSVEAGGYNEQFF
DNA: TGCAGCGTTGAGGCGGGGGGCTACAATGAGCAGTTCTTC

D: -
size: -
V: TRBV11-2
J: TRBJ2-3
CDR3: CASSSGTDTQYF
DNA: TGTGCCAGCAGCTCGGGCACAGATACGCAGTATTTT

D: TRBD2
size: -
V: TRBV9
J: TRBJ2-7
CDR3: CASSPGLAATWGQYF
DNA: TGTGCCAGCAGCCCCGGACTAGCGGCGACCTGGGGGCAGTACTTC

D: -
size: -
V: TRBV9
J: TRBJ2-5
CDR3: CASSAVHSQETQYF
DNA: TGTGCCAGCAGCGCGGTACACAGCCAAGAGACCCAGTACTTC

D: -
size: -
V: TRBV7-2
J: TRBJ2-3
CDR3: CASSLGPTDTQYF
DNA: TGTGCCAGCAGCTTAGGCCCCACAGATACGCAGTATTTT

D: TRBD2
size: few
V: TRBV6-4
J: TRBJ2-1
CDR3: CASSEAPAGKVDEQFF
DNA: TGTGCCAGCAGTGAAGCCCCAGCGGGAAAAGTGGATGAGCAGTTCTTC

D: TRBD2
size: -
V: TRBV5-5
J: TRBJ2-1
CDR3: CASSFIAGDEQFF
DNA: TGTGCCAGCAGCTTTATAGCGGGAGATGAGCAGTTCTTC

D: TRBD2
size: few
V: TRBV6-6
J: TRBJ2-3
CDR3: CASSATGGPDTDTQYF
DNA: TGTGCCAGCAGTGCCACGGGAGGGCCTGACACAGATACGCAGTATTTT

D: -
size: -
V: TRBV27
J: TRBJ2-5
CDR3: CASSPTRETQYF
DNA: TGTGCCAGCAGCCCTACAAGGGAGACCCAGTACTTC

D: -
size: few
V: TRBV5-4
J: TRBJ2-7
CDR3: CASSLAVGTYEQYF
DNA: TGTGCCAGCAGCTTGGCCGTGGGTACCTACGAGCAGTACTTC

D: -
size: few
V: TRBV25-1
J: TRBJ2-7
CDR3: CASRHGGYYEQYF
DNA: TGTGCCAGCAGACATGGAGGCTATTACGAGCAGTACTTC

D: TRBD1
size: -
V: TRBV4-3
J: TRBJ2-7
CDR3: CASSQEIDRGSYEQYF
DNA: TGCGCCAGCAGCCAGGAAATTGACAGGGGGTCCTACGAGCAGTACTTC

D: TRBD1
size: -
V: TRBV2
J: TRBJ2-7
CDR3: CATGTAYEQYF
DNA: TGTGCCACGGGGACAGCCTACGAGCAGTACTTC

D: TRBD2
size: once
V: TRBV4-3
J: TRBJ2-7
CDR3: CASSQGTSGSSYEQYF
DNA: TGCGCCAGCAGCCAAGGGACTAGCGGAAGCTCCTACGAGCAGTACTTC

D: -
size: -
V: TRBV4-2
J: TRBJ1-1
CDR3: CASSQESSGGTEAFF
DNA: TGTGCCAGCAGCCAAGAGTCTTCAGGAGGGACTGAAGCTTTCTTT

D: -
size: few
V: TRBV29-1
J: TRBJ2-1
CDR3: CSVEPGLKGSYNEQFF
DNA: TGCAGCGTTGAGCCGGGTCTTAAAGGCTCCTACAATGAGCAGTTCTTC

D: -
size: few
V: TRBV29-1
J: TRBJ2-1
CDR3: CSVERIEQFF
DNA: TGCAGCGTTGAACGGATTGAGCAGTTCTTC

D: -
size: -
V: TRBV5-1
J: TRBJ1-2
CDR3: CASSLDRERYTF
DNA: TGCGCCAGCAGCTTGGACAGGGAACGCTACACCTTC

D: -
size: -
V: TRBV9
J: TRBJ2-1
CDR3: CASSVGNSPYNEQFF
DNA: TGTGCCAGCAGCGTAGGTAACAGTCCCTACAATGAGCAGTTCTTC

D: -
size: -
V: TRBV4-1
J: TRBJ2-5
CDR3: CASSRIGGSQETQYF
DNA: TGCGCCAGCAGCCGGATCGGAGGCAGCCAAGAGACCCAGTACTTC

D: -
size: few
V: TRBV27
J: TRBJ1-2
CDR3: CASSPRLDNYGYTF
DNA: TGTGCCAGCAGCCCGCGCTTGGATAACTATGGCTACACCTTC

D: TRBD1
size: -
V: TRBV5-1
J: TRBJ2-7
CDR3: CASSLGDRDEQYF
DNA: TGCGCCAGCAGCTTGGGGGACAGGGACGAGCAGTACTTC

D: TRBD1
size: -
V: TRBV7-8
J: TRBJ1-4
CDR3: CASSSPTGADEKLFF
DNA: TGTGCCAGCAGCTCCCCGACAGGGGCAGATGAAAAACTGTTTTTT

D: -
size: -
V: TRBV7-2
J: TRBJ2-7
CDR3: CASSWRDGNWDEQYF
DNA: TGTGCCAGCAGCTGGAGGGACGGGAATTGGGACGAGCAGTACTTC

D: -
size: once
V: TRBV7-9
J: TRBJ2-7
CDR3: CASSLGTLQGQYF
DNA: TGTGCCAGCAGCTTAGGGACTCTTCAGGGGCAGTACTTC

D: -
size: few
V: TRBV27
J: TRBJ1-1
CDR3: CASSSPTGRMNTEAFF
DNA: TGTGCCAGCAGTTCACCGACAGGACGGATGAACACTGAAGCTTTCTTT

D: TRBD1
size: once
V: TRBV6-1
J: TRBJ1-2
CDR3: CASSEGTGGFYGYTF
DNA: TGTGCCAGCAGTGAAGGTACAGGGGGCTTCTATGGCTACACCTTC

D: -
size: -
V: TRBV11-2
J: TRBJ2-2
CDR3: CASSPWEDNTGELFF
DNA: TGTGCCAGCAGCCCGTGGGAGGACAACACCGGGGAGCTGTTTTTT

D: -
size: few
V: TRBV11-2
J: TRBJ2-7
CDR3: CATEGMGEQYF
DNA: TGTGCCACCGAGGGGATGGGCGAGCAGTACTTC